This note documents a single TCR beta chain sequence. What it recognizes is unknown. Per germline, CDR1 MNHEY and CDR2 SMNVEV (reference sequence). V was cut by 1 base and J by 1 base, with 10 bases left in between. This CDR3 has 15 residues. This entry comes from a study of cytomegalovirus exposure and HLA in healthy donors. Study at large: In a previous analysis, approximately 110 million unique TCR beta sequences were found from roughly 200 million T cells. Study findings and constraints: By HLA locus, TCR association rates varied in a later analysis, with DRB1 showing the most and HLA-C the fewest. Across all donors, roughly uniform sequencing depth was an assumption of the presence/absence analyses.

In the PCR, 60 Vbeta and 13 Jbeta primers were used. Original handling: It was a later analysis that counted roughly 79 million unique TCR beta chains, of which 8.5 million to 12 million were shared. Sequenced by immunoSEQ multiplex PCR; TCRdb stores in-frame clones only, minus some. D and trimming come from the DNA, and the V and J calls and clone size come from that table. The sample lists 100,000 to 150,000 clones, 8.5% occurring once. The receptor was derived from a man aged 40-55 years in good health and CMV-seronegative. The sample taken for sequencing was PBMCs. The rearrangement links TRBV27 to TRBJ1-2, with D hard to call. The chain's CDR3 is CASSLLAADNYGYTF. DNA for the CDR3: TGTGCCAGCAGTTTATTGGCGGCAGATAACTATGGCTACACCTTC.